The sequence of this T cell receptor (beta chain) was determined in a study of control samples from healthy donors and cancer patients. The germline V gene encodes CDR1 KGHDR and CDR2 SFDVKD. The junction had 0 bases not matched to a gene; V was cut back by 7 bases and J by 0 bases. The CDR3 is made up of 13 amino acids. Method: immunoSEQ multiplex PCR; TCRdb's copy keeps in-frame clones and lacks some. There are tens of thousands of clones in the sample; about 94% occur only once, and 2.8% lies in the top ten. Sequenced sample: blood. This receptor was identified in a woman aged 25 to 39 in good health. The chain employs TRBV24-1 and TRBJ1-1, with 8 bases fitting TRBD1. The CDR3 spells CATRGQVNTEAFF. The CDR3 coding sequence is TGTGCCACCAGGGGACAGGTGAACACTGAAGCTTTCTTT.